The sequence of this TCR beta chain was determined in a study of blood T cell repertoires in COVID-19 (dated by TCRdb to 2018 to 2021). Some background on the complete study: Samples covering the acute and convalescent phases of COVID-19 were provided by collaborators in the United States, Italy and Spain. The repertoires were released in a freely available public database intended as a resource for research on the immune response to SARS-CoV-2. The sample metadata nearly always contained a de-identified subject ID, COVID-19 status, age in years and sex. The dataset comprised deeply sampled blood TCRbeta repertoires from subjects exposed to, actively infected with, or recovered from COVID-19. The prospective study material was composed of cDNA or gDNA derived from T cells, B-cell-depleted T cells, or PBMCs. Samples were obtained from the ongoing ImmuneRACE study (first 160 participants) and from some 1,300 subjects provided by 6 global collaborators. Where available, HLA class I and class II types were obtained from metadata supplied by the sample provider rather than from assay-based typing. What the authors observed across the whole study: The amount of clinical and demographic metadata varied by source and participant and was provided uncurated.

From the cysteine through the phenylalanine, the CDR3 covers 15 amino acids. Just the 45-base CDR3 DNA is kept, in frame starting at base 1. At the junction V is shortened by 3 bases and J by 1 base; bases outside the gene matches: 5. CDR1 and CDR2 (SGDLS, YYNGEE) derive from the germline V gene. Comments on this clone: Its antigen remains unidentified. No much larger clone is present one base from it, and per-base qualities are unavailable.

TCRbeta CDR3 regions were amplified from genomic DNA by means of the immunoSEQ Assay, a bias-controlled multiplex PCR. In the source study's methods: The number of nucleated cells in each sample was estimated by amplification of reference gene primers within the assay. To quantify the absolute abundance of each unique TCRbeta CDR3 rearrangement, sequence reads were collapsed and filtered. For each sample, productive Simpson clonality was calculated as the square root of Simpson's diversity index over productive rearrangements. This immuneACCESS table, as held by TCRdb, lists in-frame sequences with V and J called but not all clones. Of the missing ones, under half trace to an unresolved V gene in checked studies; the others have no known cause. The DNA gave D and trimming, while V, J and clone size come from that table. The sample table holds roughly 100,000 clones, of which around nine tenths were seen once. The ten largest account for around 2% of the sample.

At one collaborating source in Seattle, patients were enrolled during active infection and were followed longitudinally through the course of disease. Each collaborating institution followed its own protocols to collect whole blood in K2EDTA tubes. For TCRbeta analysis, collaborator samples were shipped as frozen whole blood, as isolated PBMCs, or as DNA extracted from either sample type. The TCR was taken from a man between 50 and 59 years old with COVID-19, enrolled during active disease. The sequence links TRBV9 to TRBJ2-7; 9 bases in the junction line up with TRBD2. The material sequenced was peripheral blood. CDR3 reads: CASSAGLARSYEQYF. The nucleotide sequence is TGTGCCAGCAGCGCAGGACTAGCGCGTTCCTACGAGCAGTACTTC.